This T cell receptor (beta chain) was sequenced for a study of blood T cell repertoires in COVID-19. About the research overall: T cells, B-cell-depleted T cells, or PBMCs provided the cDNA or gDNA that served as material.

This CDR3 has 14 amino acids. V gave up 7 bases and J gave up 9 bases, with 17 bases separating them. CDR1 is SGHNT, CDR2 YYREEE, per germline (reference sequence). Measured with immunoSEQ multiplex PCR; TCRdb has only the in-frame clones, and not every one. The table includes 140,000 to 150,000 clones, roughly 82% detected once. The V gene is TRBV5-4, the J gene TRBJ1-6; D possibly corresponds to TRBD1 (5 bases). The specimen sequenced was peripheral blood. The sequence derives from a human donor with acute or convalescent COVID-19. The donor label of this sample is uncertain. CDR3 in DNA: TGTGCCAGCGGTGGTGGGACTAGGTTTTCACCCCTCCACTTT. It is translated as CASGGGTRFSPLHF.